These T cell receptor beta chains were read from a single sample in a study of T-cell reconstitution after alpha-beta-depleted transplantation in children. TCRdb passed the PCR reads through MiXCR, listing each CDR3 protein once. The sample holds some 130,000 distinct CDR3 sequences, approximately 8.7% seen once. The starting material was PBMCs, mostly from graft donor cells, obtained 180 days after TCRalphabeta/CD19-depleted stem cell transplant. These receptors were taken from a girl less than two years old who had a stem cell transplant for combined immunodeficiency, so the T cells may come from the graft donor. The CDR3 runs from the conserved cysteine through the conserved F or W. D genes are given only for firm matches. Size is omitted from some rows. Given values are once, few, many or a class for expanded clones.

abundance: few
d_gene: NA
j_gene: TRBJ2-7
v_gene: TRBV20-1
CDR3nt: TGCAGTACCCAGAGGTGGGGGCCCTACGAGCAGTACTTC
CDR3aa: CSTQRWGPYEQYF

abundance: few
d_gene: TRBD1
j_gene: TRBJ1-1
v_gene: TRBV3-1
CDR3nt: TGTGCCAGCAGCCAAGTTTGGTCACAGGGGGAAGGCACTGAAGCTTTCTTT
CDR3aa: CASSQVWSQGEGTEAFF

abundance: NA
d_gene: NA
j_gene: TRBJ1-2
v_gene: TRBV12-5
CDR3nt: TGTGCTAGTGGTTTGTCGACAGGCATCTATGGCTACACCTTC
CDR3aa: CASGLSTGIYGYTF

abundance: NA
d_gene: NA
j_gene: TRBJ2-3
v_gene: TRBV5-1
CDR3nt: TGCGCCAGCAGCTTGGGGACTATAACAGATACGCAGTATTTT
CDR3aa: CASSLGTITDTQYF

abundance: NA
d_gene: NA
j_gene: TRBJ2-3
v_gene: TRBV6-5
CDR3nt: TGTGCCAGCAGTTACGGGGCCAGGCATACGCAGTATTTT
CDR3aa: CASSYGARHTQYF

abundance: NA
d_gene: NA
j_gene: TRBJ1-1
v_gene: TRBV3-1
CDR3nt: TGTGCCAGCAGTTTGCTGGTGGACACTGAAGCTTTCTTT
CDR3aa: CASSLLVDTEAFF

abundance: NA
d_gene: NA
j_gene: TRBJ1-2
v_gene: TRBV20-1
CDR3nt: TGCAGTGCCCATGAGACAGATGGCTACACCTTC
CDR3aa: CSAHETDGYTF

abundance: few
d_gene: NA
j_gene: TRBJ2-4
v_gene: TRBV5-1
CDR3nt: TGCGCCAGCAGCTGGCGCTCCGGGGCCAAAAACATTCAGTACTTC
CDR3aa: CASSWRSGAKNIQYF

abundance: many
d_gene: NA
j_gene: TRBJ1-5
v_gene: TRBV10-3
CDR3nt: TGTGCCATCAGTGACAGATATAGCAATCAGCCCCAGCATTTT
CDR3aa: CAISDRYSNQPQHF

abundance: few
d_gene: TRBD2
j_gene: TRBJ2-7
v_gene: TRBV6-5
CDR3nt: TGTGCCAGCAGTTACTCGAAGGCTAGCGGGATGTACGGCACCTACGAGCAGTACTTC
CDR3aa: CASSYSKASGMYGTYEQYF

abundance: few
d_gene: NA
j_gene: TRBJ2-6
v_gene: TRBV24-1
CDR3nt: TGTGCCACCAGTGATGGAGACCGGGGCCCTGGGGCCAACGTCCTGACTTTC
CDR3aa: CATSDGDRGPGANVLTF